The TCR beta chain described here comes from a study of identifying expanded T cells in peripheral blood. Worth noting for this clone: Its antigen is still unknown. The sample contains more than one DNA sequence encoding this CDR3.

Repertoires were generated with immunoSEQ multiplex PCR, while TCRdb's copy carries only in-frame clones and drops some. The data show under 70,000 clones, around 87% seen once. Study-wide results and caveats: Variance in clone template counts between approximately 2-week samples significantly increased with total template count across all healthy donors.

Trimming cost V 2 bases and J 5 bases, with 13 bases left between them. There are 14 residues in the CDR3. In germline, CDR1 is SGDLS, CDR2 YYNGEE. The clonotype comes from a person aged 18 to 70 in good health. The chain carries TRBV9 and TRBJ2-5; TRBD1 is a possible D gene (6 bases). Material: blood. The CDR3 DNA reads as TGTGCCAGCAGCGTTACAGGGTTCGGGGAGACCCAGTACTTC. Protein sequence: CASSVTGFGETQYF. The entire variable domain, with the rest obtained from reference TRBV9 and TRBJ2-5, is as follows: DSGVTQTPKHLITATGQRVTLRCSPRSGDLSVYWYQQSLDQGLQFLIQYYNGEERAKGNILERFSAQQFPDLHSELNLSSLELGDSALYFCASSVTGFGETQYFGPGTRLLVL.